This T cell receptor beta chain was profiled in a study of blood T cell repertoires in COVID-19. TCRdb's copy holds only in-frame clones and misses some; the assay was immunoSEQ multiplex PCR. This table holds 200,000 to 300,000 clones, 85% to 90% found once. The CDR3 covers 13 residues. V was clipped by 6 bases and J by 5 bases, with 14 bases between them. This clonotype originated in a woman aged 60 to 75 with COVID-19, enrolled during active disease. The sequenced sample consisted of peripheral blood. The chain is built from TRBV12-3 or TRBV12-4 and TRBJ2-7; D unresolved. In nucleotides, the CDR3 is TGTGCCAGCAGCCCGAGGCCCGGCCACGAGCAGTACTTC. Amino acid sequence: CASSPRPGHEQYF.